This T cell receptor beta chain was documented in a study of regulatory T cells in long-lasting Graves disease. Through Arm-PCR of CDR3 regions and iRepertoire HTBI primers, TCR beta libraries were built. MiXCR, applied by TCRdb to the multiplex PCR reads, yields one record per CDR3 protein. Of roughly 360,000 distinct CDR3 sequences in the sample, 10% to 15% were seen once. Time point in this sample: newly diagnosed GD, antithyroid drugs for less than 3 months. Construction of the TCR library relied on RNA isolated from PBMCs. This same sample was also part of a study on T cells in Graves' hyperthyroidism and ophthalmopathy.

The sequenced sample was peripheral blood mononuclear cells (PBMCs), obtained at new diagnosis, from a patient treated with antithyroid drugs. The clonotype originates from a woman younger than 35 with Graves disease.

The CDR3 region is CASARASSYNEQFF. The CDR3, as DNA: TGTGCCAGTGCTAGGGCCAGCTCCTACAATGAGCAGTTCTTC. The V gene is TRBV19, the J gene TRBJ2-1; D unclear. Germline V gene data show CDR1 as LNHDA and CDR2 as SQIVND (reference sequence). V lost 8 bases and J lost 0, with 11 bases in between. The CDR3 consists of 14 residues. The variable domain in full, with the rest retrieved from reference TRBV19 and TRBJ2-1, is DGGITQSPKYLFRKEGQNVTLSCEQNLNHDAMYWYRQDPGQGLRLIYYSQIVNDFQKGDIAEGYSVSREKKESFPLTVTSAQKNPTAFYLCASARASSYNEQFFGPGTRLTVL.